A single sample gave rise to the 21 T cell receptor beta chains below, sequenced in a study of blood T cell repertoires in COVID-19. Measured with immunoSEQ multiplex PCR; TCRdb has only the in-frame clones, and not every one. Found here are roughly 150,000 clones, approximately 88% of them singletons; the top ten hold 8% to 9.5%. Sequenced: peripheral blood. All receptors derive from an elderly woman with active or convalescent COVID-19.

This clone occurred a few times. The genes are TRBV5-1 and TRBJ1-1; the match to TRBD1 covers 9 bases. CDR3 length equals 14 residues. In germline, CDR1 is SGHRS, CDR2 YFSETQ. The V and J ends lost 4 bases and 5 bases, in that order; junction bases with no gene match: 6. The CDR3: CASSLGQGYTEAFF. DNA of the CDR3: TGCGCCAGCAGCCTGGGACAGGGTTATACTGAAGCTTTCTTT.

J is TRBJ1-1 and V is TRBV5-1; D is undetermined. CDR1 is SGHRS, CDR2 YFSETQ, per germline. The CDR3 covers 22 residues. Deletions cut 3 bases from V and 1 base from J, with 34 bases between. CDR3 DNA: TGCGCCAGCAGCTCCTACACCATGGGTGAAGAAGGTCAACTAAAGCAGAACACTGAAGCTTTCTTT. Protein: CASSSYTMGEEGQLKQNTEAFF.

The J gene is TRBJ2-1, the V gene TRBV12-3 or TRBV12-4; unclear D gene. Trimming took 7 bases from V and 7 from J, leaving 5 bases between them. The CDR3 covers 10 residues. CDR3 sequence: CASMRNEQFF. Written as DNA, the CDR3 is TGTGCCAGCATGCGGAATGAGCAGTTCTTC.

The genes are TRBV5-1 and TRBJ1-4, with a tentative D call TRBD1 (6 bases). V was clipped by 0 bases and J by 4 bases, with 7 bases between them. The length of the CDR3 is 14 residues. Germline V gives CDR1 SGHRS, CDR2 YFSETQ. CDR3 bases: TGCGCCAGCAGCTTGGGGGACAATAATGAAAAACTGTTTTTT. Protein product: CASSLGDNNEKLFF.

For the CDR3, the DNA is TGTGCCATCAGTGAGGAAGGCAGGGGAACCTACGAGCAGTACTTC. It is translated as CAISEEGRGTYEQYF. V usage is TRBV10-3 and J usage is TRBJ2-7, with TRBD1 as a possible D gene (6 bases). Germline loops: CDR1 ENHRY, CDR2 SYGVKD. The V gene lost 2 bases and the J gene lost 2 bases, with 13 bases spanning the gap. This CDR3 comprises 15 residues.

The table lists this clone with a count of one. The rearrangement links TRBV5-1 to TRBJ2-5, with 8 nucleotides matching TRBD1. J was trimmed by 4 bases and V by 0 bases; bases with no gene match: 11. CDR3 length equals 17 residues. The germline V gene has CDR1 SGHRS and CDR2 YFSETQ. The CDR3 DNA sequence: TGCGCCAGCAGCTTGGCCAGCAGGGGGCGCGAGGGAGAGACCCAGTACTTC. It specifies CASSLASRGREGETQYF.

The J gene is TRBJ1-2, the V gene TRBV7-4, with D possibly being TRBD1 (6 bases). The V end lost 5 bases, the J end lost 8 bases, and 21 bases lay between the germline ends. CDR3 size: 15 residues. Per the germline V gene, CDR1 is SGHVT and CDR2 is SQSDAQ. CDR3 sequence (DNA): TGTGCCAGCAGCCTAAGGGGGTGGGGTCTTAAGGGCTACACCTTC. Translating it yields CASSLRGWGLKGYTF.

This clone was observed a handful of times. This chain uses TRBV7-2 with TRBJ1-5; 9 bases are shared with TRBD1. Germline loops: CDR1 SGHTA, CDR2 FQGNSA. V lost 5 bases, J lost 6 bases, and 8 bases stayed unmatched. This CDR3 comprises 15 residues. This CDR3 is CASSIQGAPGQPQHF. CDR3 sequence (DNA): TGTGCCAGCAGCATACAGGGGGCGCCCGGTCAGCCCCAGCATTTT.

There are a few counts of this clone. The V call is TRBV6-6, the J call TRBJ1-2; 9 bases agree with TRBD1. Unmatched junction bases numbered 12, after V lost 6 bases and J lost 4 bases. Germline CDR1 reads MNHNY; CDR2 reads SVGAGI (reference sequence). The CDR3 is made up of 16 amino acids. CDR3 region: CASRITRTGAIYGYTF. DNA for the CDR3: TGTGCCAGCAGGATTACGCGGACAGGGGCCATCTATGGCTACACCTTC.

The gene calls are TRBV18 and TRBJ2-2; weak D call: TRBD1 (6 bases). This CDR3 comprises 16 residues. The V end was cut by 3 bases, the J end by 7 bases, with 18 bases between. In germline, CDR1 is KGHSH, CDR2 LQKENI. CDR3 DNA sequence: TGTGCCAGCTCACCGGGCCAGGGGAATATCAACGGGGAGCTGTTTTTT. This sequence encodes CASSPGQGNINGELFF. Using reference TRBV18 and TRBJ2-2 for the parts outside the CDR3, the full variable domain is NAGVMQNPRHLVRRRGQEARLRCSPMKGHSHVYWYRQLPEEGLKFMVYLQKENIIDESGMPKERFSAEFPKEGPSILRIQQVVRGDSAAYFCASSPGQGNINGELFFGEGSRLTVL.

The rearrangement uses TRBV10-3 and TRBJ1-1; D may be TRBD1 (6 bases). This CDR3 is 14 amino acids long. CDR1 and CDR2 (germline): ENHRY, SYGVKD. The V end was cut by 2 bases, the J end by 1 base, with 8 bases between. CDR3 coding DNA: TGTGCCATCAGTGAGGGACAGACGAACACTGAAGCTTTCTTT. This encodes CAISEGQTNTEAFF.

The V gene is TRBV12-5, the J gene TRBJ1-2; the D gene is possibly TRBD1 (6 bases). Germline CDR1 reads LGHNT; CDR2 reads FRNRAP. Between the trimmed V and J ends, which lost 4 bases and 10 bases, there was a span of 19 bases. This CDR3 is 14 amino acids long. Written as DNA, the CDR3 is TGTGCTAGTGGTTCTCGGGACAACGCGGCGGTCTACACCTTC. Translating it yields CASGSRDNAAVYTF.

This sequence joins TRBV5-1 and TRBJ1-1, with a possible D match to TRBD1 (6 bases). The V and J ends lost 4 bases and 4 bases respectively, with 20 bases between them. This CDR3 is built from 16 residues. Per the germline V gene, CDR1 is SGHRS and CDR2 is YFSETQ. This CDR3 is CASSPRVGGGGTEAFF. CDR3 in DNA: TGCGCCAGCAGCCCTCGGGTAGGGGGTGGTGGCACTGAAGCTTTCTTT.

The chain couples TRBV6-5 to TRBJ1-5; a possible D gene is TRBD1 (5 bases). Germline V lookup: CDR1 MNHEY, CDR2 SVGAGI. Trimming stripped 6 bases from V and 2 bases from J, with 11 bases between. CDR3 length equals 14 residues. CDR3 amino acids: CASRSGGGNQPQHF. CDR3 nucleotides: TGTGCCAGCAGAAGCGGGGGGGGCAATCAGCCCCAGCATTTT.

The rearrangement uses TRBV3-1 (or the pseudogene TRBV3-2) and TRBJ2-7; 9 bases map to TRBD1. CDR1 is LGHDT, CDR2 YNNKEL, per germline (reference sequence). The CDR3 runs to 15 residues. Losses at the gene ends were 4 bases for V and 5 bases for J; bases not matched to a gene: 9. This CDR3 reads CASSPQGQGIHEQYF. CDR3 DNA sequence: TGTGCCAGCAGCCCACAGGGACAGGGAATCCACGAGCAGTACTTC.

In its sample, this clone was seen a few times. The V call is TRBV14, the J call TRBJ1-1; 9 bases match TRBD1. The J segment lost 4 bases and the V segment lost 4 bases, leaving 7 bases of the junction unmatched. There are 15 residues in the CDR3. Germline CDR1 and CDR2: SGHDN and FVKESK. The CDR3 region is CASSPVTGGSTEAFF. The CDR3, as DNA: TGTGCCAGCAGCCCCGTGACAGGGGGATCCACTGAAGCTTTCTTT.

This chain uses TRBV4-3 with TRBJ2-1, with 9 bases that match TRBD2. The CDR3 consists of 20 residues. Germline trimming cut 1 base from V and 0 bases from J; bases unmatched to any gene: 13. Per germline, CDR1 LGHNA and CDR2 YSLEER. CDR3 nucleotides: TGCGCCAGCAGCCAAGGGGTAGCGACTAGCGGTCTGAGCTCCTACAATGAGCAGTTCTTC. It encodes CASSQGVATSGLSSYNEQFF.

The J gene is TRBJ2-1, the V gene TRBV11-3, with D possibly TRBD2 on 5 matching bases. Deletions cut 1 base from V and 8 bases from J, with 9 bases between. CDR3 length equals 13 residues. Germline loops: CDR1 SGHNT, CDR2 YENEEA. In nucleotides, the CDR3 is TGTGCCAGCAGCTTAGTAGGAGGCTATGAGCAGTTCTTC. Translated: CASSLVGGYEQFF.

This chain uses TRBV9 with TRBJ2-3; the D gene could be TRBD1 or TRBD2 (5 bases each). The CDR3 runs 15 residues. V gave up 4 bases and J gave up 3 bases, with 15 bases separating them. Germline assignment: CDR1 SGDLS and CDR2 YYNGEE. This CDR3 is CASSLEGPATDTQYF. The CDR3 bases are TGTGCCAGCAGCTTAGAGGGGCCCGCGACAGATACGCAGTATTTT.

This clone was seen a few times. V gene TRBV5-4 combines with J gene TRBJ1-1, with 8 bases aligning to TRBD1. The CDR3 totals 15 residues. Trimming took 4 bases from V and 5 from J; bases not matched to a gene: 10. Looked up from germline, CDR1 is SGHNT and CDR2 is YYREEE (reference sequence). Here the CDR3 reads CASSPTGALGTEAFF. Written as DNA, the CDR3 is TGTGCCAGCAGCCCGACAGGGGCCCTTGGGACTGAAGCTTTCTTT.

The chain carries TRBV19 and TRBJ2-2, with 8 positions matching TRBD1. The CDR3 is made up of 16 amino acids. CDR1 and CDR2 from the germline V gene are LNHDA and SQIVND (reference sequence). The J segment lost 2 bases and the V segment lost 5 bases, leaving 7 bases of the junction unmatched. The CDR3 region is CASSARGTGNTGELFF. DNA for the CDR3: TGTGCCAGTAGTGCCAGGGGGACAGGAAACACCGGGGAGCTGTTTTTT. Complete variable domain (other parts from reference TRBV19 and TRBJ2-2): DGGITQSPKYLFRKEGQNVTLSCEQNLNHDAMYWYRQDPGQGLRLIYYSQIVNDFQKGDIAEGYSVSREKKESFPLTVTSAQKNPTAFYLCASSARGTGNTGELFFGEGSRLTVL.